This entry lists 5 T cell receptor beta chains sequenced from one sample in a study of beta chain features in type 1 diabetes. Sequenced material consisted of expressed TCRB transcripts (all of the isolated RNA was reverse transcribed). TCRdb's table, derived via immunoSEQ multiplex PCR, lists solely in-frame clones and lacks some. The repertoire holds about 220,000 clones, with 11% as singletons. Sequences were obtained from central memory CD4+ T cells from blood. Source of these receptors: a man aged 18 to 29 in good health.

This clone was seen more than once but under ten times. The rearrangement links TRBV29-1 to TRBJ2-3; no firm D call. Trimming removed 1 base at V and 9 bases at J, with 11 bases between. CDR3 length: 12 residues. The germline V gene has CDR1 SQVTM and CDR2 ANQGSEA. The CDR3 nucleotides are TGCAGCGTTGAAGCCGTGAAGACAACGCAGTATTTT. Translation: CSVEAVKTTQYF.

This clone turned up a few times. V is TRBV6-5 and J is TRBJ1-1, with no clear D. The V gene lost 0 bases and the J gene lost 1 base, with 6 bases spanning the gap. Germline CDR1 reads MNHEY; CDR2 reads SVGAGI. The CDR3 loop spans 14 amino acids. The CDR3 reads CASSYSPRNTEAFF. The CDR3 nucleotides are TGTGCCAGCAGTTACTCTCCCAGGAACACTGAAGCTTTCTTT.

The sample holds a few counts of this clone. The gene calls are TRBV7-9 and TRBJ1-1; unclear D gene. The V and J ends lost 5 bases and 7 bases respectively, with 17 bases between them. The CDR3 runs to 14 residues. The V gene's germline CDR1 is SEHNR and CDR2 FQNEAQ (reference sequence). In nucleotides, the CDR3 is TGTGCCAGCAGCCCTACGAGAGCAGGCCATGAAGCTTTCTTT. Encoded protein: CASSPTRAGHEAFF.

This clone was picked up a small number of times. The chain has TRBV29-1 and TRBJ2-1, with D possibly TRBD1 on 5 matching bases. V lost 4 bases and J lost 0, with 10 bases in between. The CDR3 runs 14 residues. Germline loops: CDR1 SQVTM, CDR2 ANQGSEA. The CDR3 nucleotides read TGCAGCGTTGTGGGGCGGAGCTCCTACAATGAGCAGTTCTTC. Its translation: CSVVGRSSYNEQFF.

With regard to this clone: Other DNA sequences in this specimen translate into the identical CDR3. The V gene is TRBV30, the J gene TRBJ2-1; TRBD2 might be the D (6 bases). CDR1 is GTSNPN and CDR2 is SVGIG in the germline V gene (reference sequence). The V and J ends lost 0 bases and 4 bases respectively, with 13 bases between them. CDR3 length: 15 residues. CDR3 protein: CAWSVGGSSYNEQFF. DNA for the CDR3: TGTGCCTGGAGTGTCGGAGGGAGTAGTTACAATGAGCAGTTCTTC.